Presented here are 13 T cell receptor beta chains from one specimen sequenced in a study of radiotherapy plus CTLA-4 blockade in lung cancer (dated by TCRdb to 2016 to 2019). The library was produced with the immunoSEQ multiplex PCR assay. The source is immuneACCESS, and TCRdb retained only in-frame sequences with V and J called. Part of the clones is not carried over; for the studies checked, unresolved V genes explain less than half of this, and the remainder is unexplained. The sample table lists approximately 46,000 clones, 85% of them with a count of one. 28% of the sample rests with the top ten. The starting material was peripheral blood, obtained from a patient treated with radiotherapy plus ipilimumab. The receptor set was obtained from a human donor with non-small cell lung cancer whose response to radiotherapy plus ipilimumab could not be evaluated.

DNA of the CDR3: TGTGCCAGTAGTATTGGGGACAGGGCATCTCGCGAGCAGTACTTC. Its protein is CASSIGDRASREQYF. The genes are TRBV19 and TRBJ2-5, with TRBD1 matching over 9 bases. The J call may be in error: the DNA end matches TRBJ2-7 better. CDR3 length equals 15 residues. In germline, CDR1 is LNHDA, CDR2 SQIVND (reference sequence).

The chain carries TRBV7-8 and TRBJ2-3; 9 nucleotides match TRBD1. V lost 5 bases to trimming and J lost 3 bases; unmatched junction nucleotides: 6. Germline CDR1 reads SGHVS; CDR2 reads FQNEAQ. The length of the CDR3 is 15 residues. CDR3 coding DNA: TGTGCCAGCAGCATACAGGGGGCGCGGACAGATACGCAGTATTTT. Protein sequence: CASSIQGARTDTQYF. The full variable domain, in which reference TRBV7-8 and TRBJ2-3 provide the parts outside the CDR3, is GAGVSQSPRYKVAKRGQDVALRCDPISGHVSLFWYQQALGQGPEFLTYFQNEAQLDKSGLPSDRFFAERPEGSVSTLKIQRTQQEDSAVYLCASSIQGARTDTQYFGPGTRLTVL.

This rearrangement joins TRBV19 to TRBJ2-3, with TRBD2 identical over 7 bases. Germline trimming cut 5 bases from V and 2 bases from J; bases unmatched to any gene: 7. The CDR3 is 15 residues long. The V gene's germline CDR1 is LNHDA and CDR2 SQIVND (reference sequence). DNA for the CDR3: TGTGCCAGTAGTGAGCCTAGCGGAAACACAGATACGCAGTATTTT. This sequence encodes CASSEPSGNTDTQYF.

The V gene is TRBV18, the J gene TRBJ2-2, with 13 bases that match TRBD2. With V trimmed by 2 bases and J by 5 bases, 5 bases remained unmatched. The germline V gene has CDR1 KGHSH and CDR2 LQKENI. The CDR3 sequence is 17 residues long. CDR3 residues: CASSPLTSGRSTGELFF. CDR3 bases: TGTGCCAGCTCACCATTGACTAGCGGGAGGTCGACCGGGGAGCTGTTTTTT.

The rearrangement joins TRBV4-3 to TRBJ2-1; 11 bases are shared with TRBD2. This CDR3 has 16 residues. With V trimmed by 3 bases and J by 3 bases, 4 bases remained unmatched. Germline V gives CDR1 LGHNA, CDR2 YSLEER. The CDR3 reads CASSHTGTSGYNEQFF. CDR3 bases: TGCGCCAGCAGCCATACCGGGACTAGCGGCTACAATGAGCAGTTCTTC.

The V call is TRBV2, the J call TRBJ2-7; 8 bases agree with TRBD1. CDR1 and CDR2 (germline): SNHLY, FYNNEI. V lost 4 bases, J lost 3 bases, and 2 bases stayed unmatched. This CDR3 region has 13 residues. The CDR3 DNA reads as TGTGCCAGCAGTGGGACAGGGAACTACGAGCAGTACTTC. This encodes CASSGTGNYEQYF.

This clone was counted a few times. CDR3 DNA: TGTGCCAGCAGCTTACGGGACAAGACCCAGCATTTT. Translating gives CASSLRDKTQHF. This sequence joins TRBV11-2 and TRBJ1-5, with a tentative D call TRBD1 (6 bases). CDR3 length: 12 residues. In germline, CDR1 is SGHAT, CDR2 FQNNGV. Trimming took off 2 bases at V and 11 bases at J, with 10 bases between the two ends.

The CDR3: CASSISQNTGELFF. For the CDR3, the DNA is TGTGCCAGTAGTATATCCCAGAACACCGGGGAGCTGTTTTTT. The V gene is TRBV19, the J gene TRBJ2-2; D unclear. Trimming took off 2 bases at V and 1 base at J, with 5 bases between the two ends. Germline V gives CDR1 LNHDA, CDR2 SQIVND (reference sequence). The length of the CDR3 is 14 residues.

The genes are TRBV29-1 and TRBJ1-1, with 10 bases identical to TRBD1. The CDR3 covers 14 residues. The V and J ends lost 4 bases and 0 bases, in that order; junction bases with no gene match: 2. Germline values: CDR1 SQVTM, CDR2 ANQGSEA. The CDR3 nucleotides are TGCAGCGTTGGACAGGGGGCGATGAACACTGAAGCTTTCTTT. This translates into CSVGQGAMNTEAFF. The variable domain in full, completed from reference TRBV29-1 and TRBJ1-1, reads SAVISQKPSRDICQRGTSLTIQCQVDSQVTMMFWYRQQPGQSLTLIATANQGSEATYESGFVIDKFPISRPNLTFSTLTVSNMSPEDSSIYLCSVGQGAMNTEAFFGQGTRLTVV.

V usage is TRBV13 and J usage is TRBJ1-2, with D unclear. Germline values: CDR1 PRHDT, CDR2 FYEKMQ (reference sequence). Deletions cut 0 bases from V and 8 bases from J, with 10 bases between. The CDR3 has 13 residues. CDR3 loop: CASSLGKELGYTF. The CDR3 DNA follows: TGTGCCAGCAGCTTAGGGAAGGAGCTCGGCTACACCTTC.

The genes are TRBV7-9 and TRBJ2-7, with 7 bases matching TRBD1. The V gene's germline CDR1 is SEHNR and CDR2 FQNEAQ (reference sequence). Trimming cost V 5 bases and J 4 bases; bases outside gene matches: 8. The CDR3 is made up of 14 amino acids. The DNA for the CDR3 is TGTGCCAGCAGCCGGGACAGTCAAATTTACGAGCAGTACTTC. As protein: CASSRDSQIYEQYF.

This chain links TRBV9 with TRBJ1-2; no firm D call. V lost 3 bases to trimming and J lost 12 bases, with 27 bases between them. There are 16 residues in the CDR3. CDR1 and CDR2 from the germline V gene are SGDLS and YYNGEE. The CDR3 is CASSDPSGRPTSSDTF. CDR3 bases: TGTGCCAGCAGCGACCCTAGCGGTCGGCCGACGTCGAGTGACACCTTC.

This clone has a handful of counts. The chain uses TRBV6-5 and TRBJ1-5, with D tentatively TRBD1 (5 bases). Germline CDR1 MNHEY, CDR2 SVGAGI. This CDR3 region has 14 residues. Trimming shortened V by 6 bases and J by 3 bases, and 12 bases separated the two germline ends. The CDR3 DNA follows: TGTGCCAGCAGCCAGTGGGGGGACAATCAGCCCCAGCATTTT. It specifies CASSQWGDNQPQHF.